Following are 28 T cell receptor beta chains from one sample sequenced in a study of blood T cell repertoires in COVID-19 (TCRdb year 2020). Library method: the immunoSEQ multiplex PCR assay. TCRdb took this table from immuneACCESS and kept in-frame rearrangements with V and J called. Such tables lack part of the clones; where checked against another copy, unresolved V genes explain under half of the gap, and the rest is unexplained. The sample has over 200,000 clones on record, approximately 79% of them singletons. Approximately 5% of the sample is in the top ten clones. Sequencing was performed on peripheral blood. The receptors were gathered from a human donor in a cohort sampled during active COVID-19.

Points on this clone: This CDR3 is also generated by other DNA sequences in the sample. The rearrangement joins TRBV24-1 to TRBJ2-6; 8 positions match TRBD1. Germline values: CDR1 KGHDR, CDR2 SFDVKD. Trimming cost V 0 bases and J 2 bases; bases outside gene matches: 8. The CDR3 contains 19 residues. The CDR3 reads CATSDLPRQGTPGANVLTF. Written as DNA, the CDR3 is TGTGCCACCAGTGATTTGCCTCGACAGGGGACCCCTGGGGCCAACGTCCTGACTTTC.

CDR3: CATMGGAIYNEQFF. In nucleotides, the CDR3 is TGTGCCACCATGGGAGGGGCCATCTACAATGAGCAGTTCTTC. The chain has TRBV24-1 and TRBJ2-1; the match to TRBD2 covers 7 bases. V gave up 8 bases and J gave up 3 bases; unmatched junction bases: 6. Germline V gene data show CDR1 as KGHDR and CDR2 as SFDVKD. The CDR3 extends over 14 amino acids.

The CDR3 reads CAWSVSGGGYGYTF. CDR3 bases: TGTGCCTGGAGTGTATCGGGGGGAGGGTATGGCTACACCTTC. V gene TRBV30 combines with J gene TRBJ1-2; possibly TRBD1 for D (5 bases). The CDR3 spans 14 residues. V lost 0 bases and J lost 5, with 13 bases in between. Germline V gene data show CDR1 as GTSNPN and CDR2 as SVGIG (reference sequence).

This chain connects TRBV27 to TRBJ2-7, with 10 bases identical to TRBD2. The CDR3 is 16 amino acids. Germline CDR1 reads MNHEY; CDR2 reads SMNVEV (reference sequence). Germline trimming cut 3 bases from V and 7 bases from J; bases unmatched to any gene: 12. In DNA form, the CDR3 reads TGTGCCAGCAGTTTGAGGCTAGCGGGAGCTTCGGGTGAGCAGTACTTC. Amino acid sequence: CASSLRLAGASGEQYF.

The chain combines TRBV5-1 with TRBJ2-7, with 13 bases fitting TRBD2. V was pared by 4 bases and J by 0 bases, with 4 bases of the junction left unmatched. The germline CDR1 and CDR2 sequences are SGHRS and YFSETQ. CDR3 length: 16 amino acids. This CDR3 reads CASSDRLAGGSYEQYF. Written as DNA, the CDR3 is TGCGCCAGCAGCGACCGACTAGCGGGGGGCTCCTACGAGCAGTACTTC. Looking up the rest from reference TRBV5-1 and TRBJ2-7 gives the full variable domain: KAGVTQTPRYLIKTRGQQVTLSCSPISGHRSVSWYQQTPGQGLQFLFEYFSETQRNKGNFPGRFSGRQFSNSRSEMNVSTLELGDSALYLCASSDRLAGGSYEQYFGPGTRLTVT.

This chain connects TRBV27 to TRBJ1-5; D is perhaps TRBD1 (6 bases). V lost 3 bases, J lost 1 base, and 10 bases lay in between. The CDR3 extends over 15 amino acids. Germline V gene data show CDR1 as MNHEY and CDR2 as SMNVEV (reference sequence). In DNA, the CDR3 is TGTGCCAGCAGTTTTGTGGGGGCCAGCAATCAGCCCCAGCATTTT. Encoded protein: CASSFVGASNQPQHF.

The chain is built from TRBV6-2 or TRBV6-3 and TRBJ1-2; 10 nucleotides line up with TRBD1. Trimming removed 6 bases from V and 4 bases from J; junction bases left unmatched: 8. CDR3 length equals 15 residues. CDR1 MNHEY and CDR2 SVGEGT come from the germline V gene. CDR3 nucleotide sequence: TGTGCCAGCAGCGAACCGGGACAGGGGTCCTATGGCTACACCTTC. It codes for CASSEPGQGSYGYTF.

This clone was found once. The chain joins TRBV19 to TRBJ2-1; no clear D gene. V was trimmed by 7 bases and J by 4 bases, leaving 14 bases between them. The CDR3 covers 14 residues. The V gene's germline CDR1 is LNHDA and CDR2 SQIVND (reference sequence). The CDR3, as DNA: TGTGCCAGTAAAGAGACTTCTTTGTACAATGAGCAGTTCTTC. It specifies CASKETSLYNEQFF. The complete variable domain, with remaining parts taken from reference TRBV19 and TRBJ2-1, reads DGGITQSPKYLFRKEGQNVTLSCEQNLNHDAMYWYRQDPGQGLRLIYYSQIVNDFQKGDIAEGYSVSREKKESFPLTVTSAQKNPTAFYLCASKETSLYNEQFFGPGTRLTVL.

This clone appeared a few times. V is TRBV7-8 and J is TRBJ2-2, with a tentative D call TRBD1 (7 bases). Trimming shortened V by 0 bases and J by 4 bases, and 12 bases separated the two germline ends. In germline, CDR1 is SGHVS, CDR2 FQNEAQ. CDR3 size: 16 residues. CDR3 protein: CASSLAEGARTGELFF. DNA for the CDR3: TGTGCCAGCAGCTTAGCGGAGGGGGCGCGCACCGGGGAGCTGTTTTTT. Together with reference TRBV7-8 and TRBJ2-2, the CDR3 gives the full variable domain: GAGVSQSPRYKVAKRGQDVALRCDPISGHVSLFWYQQALGQGPEFLTYFQNEAQLDKSGLPSDRFFAERPEGSVSTLKIQRTQQEDSAVYLCASSLAEGARTGELFFGEGSRLTVL.

V usage is TRBV28 and J usage is TRBJ2-7; D is perhaps TRBD2 (6 bases). The CDR3 loop spans 14 amino acids. Germline-derived CDR1 and CDR2 are MDHEN and SYDVKM. V shed 6 bases and J shed 4 bases, with 16 bases lying between them. The CDR3 loop reads CASSIGRRGYEQYF. In nucleotides, the CDR3 is TGTGCCAGCAGCATAGGGAGGAGGGGATACGAGCAGTACTTC.

This rearrangement joins TRBV6-2 or TRBV6-3 to TRBJ2-1; D perhaps matches TRBD2 (6 bases). Per germline, CDR1 MNHEY and CDR2 SVGEGT. The CDR3 totals 16 residues. Trimming stripped 0 bases from V and 6 bases from J, with 15 bases between. CDR3 amino acids: CASSYSDSGGGNEQFF. The CDR3 DNA is TGTGCCAGCAGTTACTCGGACTCCGGGGGAGGCAATGAGCAGTTCTTC.

The chain uses TRBV30 and TRBJ2-7; maybe TRBD1 (5 bases). The CDR3 contains 11 residues. The V and J ends lost 3 bases and 6 bases respectively, with 9 bases between them. Per the germline V gene, CDR1 is GTSNPN and CDR2 is SVGIG (reference sequence). CDR3 sequence: CAWSLRGEQYF. The DNA for the CDR3 is TGTGCCTGGAGCCTAAGGGGCGAGCAGTACTTC. Complete variable domain (other parts from reference TRBV30 and TRBJ2-7): SQTIHQWPATLVQPVGSPLSLECTVEGTSNPNLYWYRQAAGRGLQLLFYSVGIGQISSEVPQNLSASRPQDRQFILSSKKLLLSDSGFYLCAWSLRGEQYFGPGTRLTVT.

The genes are TRBV14 and TRBJ1-2; TRBD1 is a possible D gene (6 bases). CDR1 is SGHDN, CDR2 FVKESK, per germline. The CDR3 has 15 residues. Trimming shortened V by 0 bases and J by 4 bases, and 12 bases separated the two germline ends. DNA of the CDR3: TGTGCCAGCAGCCAAGAGAGCGGCAGGGGCTATGGCTACACCTTC. Its protein is CASSQESGRGYGYTF.

This clone was counted between two and nine times. Other DNA sequences within the sample encode an identical CDR3. This sequence joins TRBV6-5 and TRBJ2-1, with a weak D call TRBD2 (6 bases). Deletions cut 0 bases from V and 7 bases from J, with 10 bases between. Germline V gene sequence: CDR1 MNHEY, CDR2 SVGAGI. The CDR3 is 14 residues long. The CDR3 sequence is CASSYSRRGNEQFF. The CDR3 DNA sequence: TGTGCCAGCAGTTACTCTCGCCGGGGGAATGAGCAGTTCTTC.

The chain links TRBV3-1 (or the pseudogene TRBV3-2) to TRBJ2-7, with 10 bases matching TRBD2. The CDR3 length is 15 residues. The V segment lost 1 base and the J segment 3 bases; nucleotides outside the gene matches: 3. Germline CDR1 and CDR2: LGHDT and YNNKEL (reference sequence). DNA of the CDR3: TGTGCCAGCAGCCAAGGACTAGCGGGCATCTACGAGCAGTACTTC. This translates into CASSQGLAGIYEQYF.

This chain uses TRBV24-1 with TRBJ2-7; TRBD1 agrees at 7 bases. Trimming removed 4 bases from V and 4 bases from J; junction bases left unmatched: 6. CDR1 KGHDR and CDR2 SFDVKD come from the germline V gene. The CDR3 consists of 14 residues. CDR3 amino acids: CATSERDREYEQYF. The CDR3 DNA is TGTGCCACCAGTGAAAGGGACAGAGAATACGAGCAGTACTTC.

The chain links TRBV9 to TRBJ2-1; the D gene is possibly TRBD2 (6 bases). Looked up from germline, CDR1 is SGDLS and CDR2 is YYNGEE. The CDR3 length is 13 residues. V lost 3 bases, J lost 8 bases, and 12 bases lay in between. CDR3 sequence: CASSGAGLDEQFF. CDR3 in DNA: TGTGCCAGCAGCGGGGCGGGATTGGATGAGCAGTTCTTC.

The CDR3 region is CASTWTGTYEQYF. Written as DNA, the CDR3 is TGTGCCAGCACCTGGACAGGAACCTACGAGCAGTACTTC. The chain is built from TRBV25-1 and TRBJ2-7; 7 bases map to TRBD1. This CDR3 contains 13 residues. Germline V lookup: CDR1 MGHDK, CDR2 SYGVNS. Losses at the gene ends were 7 bases for V and 2 bases for J; bases not matched to a gene: 5.

The J gene is TRBJ2-7, the V gene TRBV6-1; 8 bases agree with TRBD1. Germline V gene data show CDR1 as MNHNS and CDR2 as SASEGT. The trim removed 3 bases at V and 13 bases at J, leaving 11 bases unmatched. This CDR3 contains 13 residues. The CDR3 is CASSDVMDRVPYF. CDR3 coding DNA: TGTGCCAGCAGTGACGTCATGGACAGGGTCCCCTACTTC.

This rearrangement joins TRBV4-2 to TRBJ2-3; 11 nucleotides match TRBD2. V shed 0 bases, J shed 1 base, and the junction held 6 bases outside the gene matches. This CDR3 contains 18 residues. Germline loops: CDR1 LGHNA, CDR2 YNFKEQ. The CDR3 DNA is TGTGCCAGCAGCCAAGATCGACTAGCGGGGACCCGCACAGATACGCAGTATTTT. Translated, it gives CASSQDRLAGTRTDTQYF.

The DNA for the CDR3 is TGTGCCAGCAGTGAACCGACAGGGCTCAATGAAAAACTGTTTTTT. It codes for CASSEPTGLNEKLFF. This sequence joins TRBV25-1 and TRBJ1-4, with TRBD1 matching over 7 bases. The germline V gene has CDR1 MGHDK and CDR2 SYGVNS. The CDR3 has 15 residues. The V segment lost 2 bases and the J segment 5 bases; nucleotides outside the gene matches: 5.

The V gene is TRBV28, the J gene TRBJ1-6; possibly TRBD1 for D (6 bases). With 6 bases removed from V and 4 bases from J, the gap between germline ends came to 19 bases. Germline CDR1 reads MDHEN; CDR2 reads SYDVKM. The CDR3 has 17 amino acids. CDR3 region: CASSSSRGRGYNSPLHF. The DNA for the CDR3 is TGTGCCAGCAGCTCGTCGCGGGGGAGGGGGTATAATTCACCCCTCCACTTT. Filled out from reference TRBV28 and TRBJ1-6, the complete variable domain reads DVKVTQSSRYLVKRTGEKVFLECVQDMDHENMFWYRQDPGLGLRLIYFSYDVKMKEKGDIPEGYSVSREKKERFSLILESASTNQTSMYLCASSSSRGRGYNSPLHFGNGTRLTVT.

V gene TRBV4-3 combines with J gene TRBJ1-2; D is unclear. CDR1 is LGHNA, CDR2 YSLEER, per germline. The CDR3 has 15 amino acids. Trimming removed 0 bases from V and 4 bases from J, with 12 bases in between. CDR3: CASSQDAAGLYGYTF. The CDR3 DNA is TGCGCCAGCAGCCAAGATGCCGCGGGCCTCTATGGCTACACCTTC.

The chain recombines TRBV6-5 with TRBJ1-3, with 8 bases that match TRBD1. The V segment lost 0 bases and the J segment 4 bases; nucleotides outside the gene matches: 2. This CDR3 comprises 15 residues. Germline-derived CDR1 and CDR2 are MNHEY and SVGAGI. The CDR3, as DNA: TGTGCCAGCAGTTACTCGCGGGACAGGGGAAACACCATATATTTT. It codes for CASSYSRDRGNTIYF.

The V and J genes are TRBV9 and TRBJ2-1, with D unresolved. Germline loops: CDR1 SGDLS, CDR2 YYNGEE. The CDR3 contains 15 residues. V dropped 2 bases and J dropped 2 bases, with 11 bases sitting between them. The CDR3 loop reads CASSVSSNPYNEQFF. The CDR3 nucleotides read TGTGCCAGCAGCGTTTCGAGCAATCCCTACAATGAGCAGTTCTTC.

J is TRBJ1-4 and V is TRBV27, with 8 bases matching TRBD1. Germline V gene lookup returns CDR1 MNHEY and CDR2 SMNVEV (reference sequence). V gave up 5 bases and J gave up 5 bases; unmatched junction bases: 10. The CDR3 consists of 16 residues. The CDR3 DNA reads as TGTGCCAGCAGTCAGAGACAGGGGCCTAGGAATGAAAAACTGTTTTTT. It encodes CASSQRQGPRNEKLFF.

The chain uses TRBV28 and TRBJ1-1; 7 positions match TRBD1. The ends lost 4 bases at V and 1 base at J; junction bases unmatched: 6. The CDR3 extends over 15 amino acids. Germline CDR1 and CDR2: MDHEN and SYDVKM. This CDR3 is CASSWSTGTNTEAFF. Here the CDR3 DNA reads TGTGCCAGCAGTTGGTCGACAGGGACGAACACTGAAGCTTTCTTT.

The chain has TRBV19 and TRBJ1-1; tentative D call: TRBD1 (5 bases). V was shortened by 7 bases and J by 4 bases, with 19 bases between the two germline ends. Germline V CDR1 and CDR2: LNHDA, SQIVND (reference sequence). The CDR3 sequence is 15 residues long. This chain's CDR3 is CASILREGIGTEAFF. CDR3 DNA sequence: TGTGCCAGTATTTTAAGGGAGGGGATCGGCACTGAAGCTTTCTTT. Together with reference TRBV19 and TRBJ1-1, the CDR3 gives the full variable domain: DGGITQSPKYLFRKEGQNVTLSCEQNLNHDAMYWYRQDPGQGLRLIYYSQIVNDFQKGDIAEGYSVSREKKESFPLTVTSAQKNPTAFYLCASILREGIGTEAFFGQGTRLTVV.